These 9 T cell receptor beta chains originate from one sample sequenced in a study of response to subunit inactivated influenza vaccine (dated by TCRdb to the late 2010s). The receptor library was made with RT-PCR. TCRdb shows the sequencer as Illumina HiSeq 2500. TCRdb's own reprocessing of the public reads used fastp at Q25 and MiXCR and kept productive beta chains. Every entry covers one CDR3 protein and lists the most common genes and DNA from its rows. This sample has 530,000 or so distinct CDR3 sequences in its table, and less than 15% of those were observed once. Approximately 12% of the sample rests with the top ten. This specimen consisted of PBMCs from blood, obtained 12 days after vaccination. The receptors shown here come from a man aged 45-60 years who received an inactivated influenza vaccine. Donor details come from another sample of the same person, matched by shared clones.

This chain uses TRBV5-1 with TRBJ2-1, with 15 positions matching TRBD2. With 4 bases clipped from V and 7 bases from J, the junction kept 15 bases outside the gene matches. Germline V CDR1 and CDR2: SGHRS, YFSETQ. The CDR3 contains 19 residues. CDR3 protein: CASSVPLPPGLAGGNEQFF. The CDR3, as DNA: TGCGCCAGCAGCGTACCCCTACCGCCGGGACTAGCGGGAGGTAATGAGCAGTTCTTC.

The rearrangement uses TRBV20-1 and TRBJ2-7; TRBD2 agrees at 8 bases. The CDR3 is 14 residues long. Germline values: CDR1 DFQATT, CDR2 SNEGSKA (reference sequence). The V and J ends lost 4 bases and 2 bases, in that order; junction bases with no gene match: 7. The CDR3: CSAMGLEVTYEQYF. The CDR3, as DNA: TGCAGTGCTATGGGACTAGAGGTTACCTACGAGCAGTACTTC.

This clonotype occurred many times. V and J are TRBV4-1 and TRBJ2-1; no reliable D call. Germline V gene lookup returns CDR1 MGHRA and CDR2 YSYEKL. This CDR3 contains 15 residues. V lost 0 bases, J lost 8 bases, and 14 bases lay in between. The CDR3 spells CASSQEIVSLYEQFF. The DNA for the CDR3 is TGCGCCAGCAGCCAAGAGATAGTTAGCCTGTATGAGCAGTTCTTC.

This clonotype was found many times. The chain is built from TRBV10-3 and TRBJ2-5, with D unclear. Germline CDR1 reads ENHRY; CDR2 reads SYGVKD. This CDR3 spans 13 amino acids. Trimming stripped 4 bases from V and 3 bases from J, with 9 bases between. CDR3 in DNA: TGTGCCATCAGTGCGGAAGGAGAAGAGACCCAGTACTTC. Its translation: CAISAEGEETQYF.

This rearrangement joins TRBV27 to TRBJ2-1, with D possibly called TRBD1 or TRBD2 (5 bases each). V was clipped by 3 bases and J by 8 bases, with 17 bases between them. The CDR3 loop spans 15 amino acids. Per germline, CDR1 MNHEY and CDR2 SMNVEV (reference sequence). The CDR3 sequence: CASSFWGRLADEQFF. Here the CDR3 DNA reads TGTGCCAGCAGTTTTTGGGGGAGATTAGCCGATGAGCAGTTCTTC.

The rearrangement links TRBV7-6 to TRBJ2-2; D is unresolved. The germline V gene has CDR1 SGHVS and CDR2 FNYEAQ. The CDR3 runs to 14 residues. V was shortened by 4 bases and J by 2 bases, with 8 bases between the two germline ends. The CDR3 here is CASSYQENTGELFF. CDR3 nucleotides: TGTGCCAGCAGCTACCAGGAAAACACCGGGGAGCTGTTTTTT.

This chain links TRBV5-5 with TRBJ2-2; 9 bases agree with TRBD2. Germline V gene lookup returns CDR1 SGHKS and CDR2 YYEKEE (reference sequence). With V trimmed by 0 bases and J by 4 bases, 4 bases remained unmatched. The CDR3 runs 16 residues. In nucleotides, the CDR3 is TGTGCCAGCAGCTTGGGTAGCGGGAGCCTCACCGGGGAGCTGTTTTTT. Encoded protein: CASSLGSGSLTGELFF. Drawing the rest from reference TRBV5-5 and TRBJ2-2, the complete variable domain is DAGVTQSPTHLIKTRGQQVTLRCSPISGHKSVSWYQQVLGQGPQFIFQYYEKEERGRGNFPDRFSARQFPNYSSELNVNALLLGDSALYLCASSLGSGSLTGELFFGEGSRLTVL.

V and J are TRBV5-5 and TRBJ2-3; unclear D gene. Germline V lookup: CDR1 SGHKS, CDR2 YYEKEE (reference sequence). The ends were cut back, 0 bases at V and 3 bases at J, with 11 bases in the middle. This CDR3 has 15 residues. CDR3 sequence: CASSLEAFRTDTQYF. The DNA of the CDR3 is TGTGCCAGCAGCTTGGAGGCCTTCAGAACAGATACGCAGTATTTT. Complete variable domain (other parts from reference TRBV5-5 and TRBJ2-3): DAGVTQSPTHLIKTRGQQVTLRCSPISGHKSVSWYQQVLGQGPQFIFQYYEKEERGRGNFPDRFSARQFPNYSSELNVNALLLGDSALYLCASSLEAFRTDTQYFGPGTRLTVL.

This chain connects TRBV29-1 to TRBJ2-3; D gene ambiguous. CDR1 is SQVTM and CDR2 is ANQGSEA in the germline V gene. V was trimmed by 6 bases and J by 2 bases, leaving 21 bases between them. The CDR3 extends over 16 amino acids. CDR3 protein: CSVRVGQKLNTDTQYF. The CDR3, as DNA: TGCAGCGTCCGCGTTGGGCAGAAGCTAAACACAGATACGCAGTATTTT.